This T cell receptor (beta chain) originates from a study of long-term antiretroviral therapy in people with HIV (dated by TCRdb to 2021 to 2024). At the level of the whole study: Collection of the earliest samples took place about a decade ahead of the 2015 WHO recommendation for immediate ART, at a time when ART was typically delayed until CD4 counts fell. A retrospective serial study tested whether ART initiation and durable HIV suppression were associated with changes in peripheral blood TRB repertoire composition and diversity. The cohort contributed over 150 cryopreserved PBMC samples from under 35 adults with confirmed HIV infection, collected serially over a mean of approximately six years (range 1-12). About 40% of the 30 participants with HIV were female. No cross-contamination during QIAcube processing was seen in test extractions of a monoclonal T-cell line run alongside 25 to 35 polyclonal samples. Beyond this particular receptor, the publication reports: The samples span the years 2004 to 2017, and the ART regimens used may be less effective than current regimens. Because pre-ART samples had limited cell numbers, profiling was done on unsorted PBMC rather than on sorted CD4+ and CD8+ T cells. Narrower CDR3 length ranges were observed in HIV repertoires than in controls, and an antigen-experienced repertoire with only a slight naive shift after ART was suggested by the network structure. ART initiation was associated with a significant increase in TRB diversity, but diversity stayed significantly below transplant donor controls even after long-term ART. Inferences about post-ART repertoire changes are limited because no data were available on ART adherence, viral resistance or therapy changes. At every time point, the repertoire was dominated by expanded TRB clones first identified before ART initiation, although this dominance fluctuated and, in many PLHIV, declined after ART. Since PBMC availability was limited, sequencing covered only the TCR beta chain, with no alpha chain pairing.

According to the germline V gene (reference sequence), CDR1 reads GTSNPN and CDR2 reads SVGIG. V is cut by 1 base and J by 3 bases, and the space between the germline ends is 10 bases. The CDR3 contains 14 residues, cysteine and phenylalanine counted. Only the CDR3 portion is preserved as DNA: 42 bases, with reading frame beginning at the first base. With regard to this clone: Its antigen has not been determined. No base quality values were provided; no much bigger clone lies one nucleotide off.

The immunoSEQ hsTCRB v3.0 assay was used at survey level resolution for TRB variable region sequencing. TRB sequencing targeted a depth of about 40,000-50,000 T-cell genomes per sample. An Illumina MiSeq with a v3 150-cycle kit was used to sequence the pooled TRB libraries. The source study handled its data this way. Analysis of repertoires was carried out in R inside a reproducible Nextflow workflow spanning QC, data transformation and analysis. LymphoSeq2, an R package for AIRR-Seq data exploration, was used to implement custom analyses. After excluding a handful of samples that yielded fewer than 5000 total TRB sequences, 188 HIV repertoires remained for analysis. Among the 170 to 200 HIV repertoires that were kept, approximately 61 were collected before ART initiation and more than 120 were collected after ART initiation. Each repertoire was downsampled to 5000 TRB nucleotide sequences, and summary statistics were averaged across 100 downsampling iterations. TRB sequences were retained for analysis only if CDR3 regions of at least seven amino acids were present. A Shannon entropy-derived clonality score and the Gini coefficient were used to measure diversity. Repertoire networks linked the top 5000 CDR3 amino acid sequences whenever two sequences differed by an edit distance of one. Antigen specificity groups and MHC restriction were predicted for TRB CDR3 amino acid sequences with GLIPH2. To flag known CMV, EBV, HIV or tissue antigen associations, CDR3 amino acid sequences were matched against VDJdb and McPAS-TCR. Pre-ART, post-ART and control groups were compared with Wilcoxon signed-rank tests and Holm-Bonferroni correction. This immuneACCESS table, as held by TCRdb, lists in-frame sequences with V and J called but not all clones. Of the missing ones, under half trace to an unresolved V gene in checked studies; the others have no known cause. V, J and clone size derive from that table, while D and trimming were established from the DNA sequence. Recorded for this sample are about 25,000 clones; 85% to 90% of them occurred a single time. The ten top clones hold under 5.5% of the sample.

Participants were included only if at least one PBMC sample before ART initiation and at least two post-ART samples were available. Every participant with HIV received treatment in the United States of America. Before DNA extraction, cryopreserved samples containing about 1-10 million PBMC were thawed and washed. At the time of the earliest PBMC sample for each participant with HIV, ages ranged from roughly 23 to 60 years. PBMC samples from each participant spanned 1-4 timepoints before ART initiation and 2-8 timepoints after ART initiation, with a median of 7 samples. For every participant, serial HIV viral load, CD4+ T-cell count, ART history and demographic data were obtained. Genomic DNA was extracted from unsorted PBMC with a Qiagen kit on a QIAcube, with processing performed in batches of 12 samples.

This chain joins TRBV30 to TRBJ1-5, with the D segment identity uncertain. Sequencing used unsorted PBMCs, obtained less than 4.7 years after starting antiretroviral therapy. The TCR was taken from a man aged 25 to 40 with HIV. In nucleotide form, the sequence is TGTGCCTGGAGTGAAGGAGGCCACAATCAGCCCCAGCATTTT. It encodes CAWSEGGHNQPQHF.